What follows describes a single TCR beta chain. The record originates from a study of identical twins. TCRdb itself ran the 5' RACE reads through MiXCR, one entry per CDR3 protein. This sample has roughly 690,000 distinct CDR3 sequences; 5.5% to 6.5% occur once, and the top ten carry around 1.7%. Sequencing was carried out using naive T cells sorted from blood. This sequence originates from a young man in good health.

The CDR3 DNA reads as TGTGCCAGCAAGAATTTAGAGACCCAGTACTTC. Translation gives CASKNLETQYF. The rearrangement links TRBV6-2 or TRBV6-3 to TRBJ2-5; D unresolved. The CDR3 is made up of 11 amino acids. Per germline, CDR1 MNHEY and CDR2 SVGEGT. The V end lost 7 bases, the J end lost 4 bases, and 7 bases lay between the germline ends.